The 23 T cell receptor beta chains below all came from one sample that was sequenced in a study of graft-versus-host responses after intestinal transplantation. TCRdb's table, derived via immunoSEQ multiplex PCR, lists solely in-frame clones and lacks some. The sample shows about 97,000 clones, over 75% of them seen only once. Sequences were derived from PBMCs, sampled about 450 days after intestinal transplant. All receptors derive from a human patient who received an intestinal transplant, so some T cells may come from the graft donor.

Written as DNA, the CDR3 is TGTGCCAGCAGAGGGACCGATGATAGCAATCAGCCCCAGCATTTT. Its protein product is CASRGTDDSNQPQHF. The chain joins TRBV19 to TRBJ1-5, with D maybe TRBD1 (5 bases). V was pared by 9 bases and J by 0 bases, with 15 bases between. Germline V gene data show CDR1 as LNHDA and CDR2 as SQIVND (reference sequence). This CDR3 has 15 amino acids.

V usage is TRBV9 and J usage is TRBJ1-1, with 7 bases that match TRBD1. Trimming cost V 4 bases and J 0 bases; bases outside gene matches: 3. Germline V CDR1 and CDR2: SGDLS, YYNGEE. The CDR3 extends over 14 amino acids. CDR3 DNA sequence: TGTGCCAGCAGCCAGGGACAGATGAACACTGAAGCTTTCTTT. It specifies CASSQGQMNTEAFF.

V and J are TRBV7-9 and TRBJ2-5; D is possibly TRBD1 or TRBD2 (5 bases each). The DNA end lines up better with TRBJ2-7; the J call may be wrong. The CDR3 extends over 13 amino acids. Germline CDR1 SEHNR, CDR2 FQNEAQ (reference sequence). CDR3 sequence: CASSLGGIDEQYF. The CDR3, as DNA: TGTGCCAGCAGCTTAGGGGGGATCGACGAGCAGTACTTC.

This chain connects TRBV7-8 to TRBJ1-5, with 9 bases fitting TRBD1. V lost 1 base and J lost 7; bases outside the gene matches: 11. Looked up from germline, CDR1 is SGHVS and CDR2 is FQNEAQ. This CDR3 is 17 amino acids long. CDR3 coding DNA: TGTGCCAGCAGCTTAGGAACAGGGGGCAATGATGGGCAGCCCCAGCATTTT. Protein: CASSLGTGGNDGQPQHF.

The chain recombines TRBV18 with TRBJ1-2, with D tentatively TRBD1 (6 bases). The CDR3 covers 12 residues. CDR1 is KGHSH and CDR2 is LQKENI in the germline V gene. The V gene lost 6 bases and the J gene lost 9 bases, with 14 bases spanning the gap. In DNA form, the CDR3 reads TGTGCCAGCTCTCGGCCACAGGGAAGCTACACCTTC. Translated: CASSRPQGSYTF. Full variable domain (remainder filled in from reference TRBV18 and TRBJ1-2): NAGVMQNPRHLVRRRGQEARLRCSPMKGHSHVYWYRQLPEEGLKFMVYLQKENIIDESGMPKERFSAEFPKEGPSILRIQQVVRGDSAAYFCASSRPQGSYTFGSGTRLTVV.

V and J are TRBV5-1 and TRBJ2-5; D is possibly TRBD1 or TRBD2 (6 bases each). This CDR3 is built from 13 residues. Trimming left V 6 bases short and J 2 bases short, with 11 bases between. Germline-derived CDR1 and CDR2 are SGHRS and YFSETQ. The CDR3 nucleotides are TGCGCCAGCAACGGGGGCAGACAAGAGACCCAGTACTTC. Protein product: CASNGGRQETQYF.

CDR3 nucleotide sequence: TGTGCCAGCAGTGAGGCAAGCTCCTATAATTCACCCCTCCACTTT. Protein sequence: CASSEASSYNSPLHF. The chain uses TRBV9 and TRBJ1-6, with D hard to call. V dropped 5 bases and J dropped 0 bases, with 9 bases sitting between them. CDR3 length: 15 amino acids. Looked up from germline, CDR1 is SGDLS and CDR2 is YYNGEE. Looking up the rest from reference TRBV9 and TRBJ1-6 gives the full variable domain: DSGVTQTPKHLITATGQRVTLRCSPRSGDLSVYWYQQSLDQGLQFLIQYYNGEERAKGNILERFSAQQFPDLHSELNLSSLELGDSALYFCASSEASSYNSPLHFGNGTRLTVT.

The chain recombines TRBV7-8 with TRBJ2-5, with 8 bases lining up with TRBD1. The CDR3 runs to 13 residues. CDR1 and CDR2 from the germline V gene are SGHVS and FQNEAQ. Trimming removed 5 bases from V and 5 bases from J; junction bases left unmatched: 4. The DNA of the CDR3 is TGTGCCAGCAGCCCCCAGGGGGCCGAGACCCAGTACTTC. As protein: CASSPQGAETQYF.

The chain links TRBV10-3 to TRBJ1-1; D gene ambiguous. Trimming removed 4 bases at V and 6 bases at J, with 9 bases between. This CDR3 is built from 12 residues. The germline V gene has CDR1 ENHRY and CDR2 SYGVKD. The CDR3 region is CAISGSDPEAFF. The CDR3 nucleotides are TGTGCCATCAGTGGCTCGGATCCTGAAGCTTTCTTT.

This rearrangement joins TRBV7-8 to TRBJ2-1; no reliable D call. The germline gives CDR1 SGHVS, CDR2 FQNEAQ. Trimming pared 5 bases from V and 8 bases from J, leaving 22 bases between. The length of the CDR3 is 16 residues. CDR3 bases: TGTGCCAGCAGCCTTGGACGCCCAGAGGAAGGTTATGAGCAGTTCTTC. It encodes CASSLGRPEEGYEQFF.

The CDR3 region is CASRRSTGEADTQYF. CDR3 bases: TGCGCCAGCAGACGCTCGACAGGGGAGGCAGATACGCAGTATTTT. The V call is TRBV5-1, the J call TRBJ2-3; 8 positions agree with TRBD1. The CDR3 covers 15 residues. Germline V CDR1 and CDR2: SGHRS, YFSETQ. V lost 5 bases, J lost 4 bases, and 9 bases stayed unmatched.

CDR3 loop: CASNRGAGNTIYF. The CDR3 coding sequence is TGTGCCAGCAATCGGGGGGCGGGAAACACCATATATTTT. The chain joins TRBV2 to TRBJ1-3, with a tentative D call TRBD1 (6 bases). CDR3 length equals 13 residues. V lost 7 bases, J lost 4 bases, and 11 bases lay in between. Germline V gives CDR1 SNHLY, CDR2 FYNNEI.

V and J are TRBV5-7 and TRBJ1-5; D unresolved. TRBV5-7 qualifies as an ORF whose function is uncertain. CDR3 length equals 11 residues. Trimming pared 7 bases from V and 1 base from J, leaving 3 bases between. The CDR3 here is CASLSNQPQHF. As DNA, the CDR3 is TGTGCCAGCCTAAGCAATCAGCCCCAGCATTTT.

The rearrangement joins TRBV11-2 to TRBJ2-7, with 8 bases that match TRBD2. This CDR3 comprises 14 residues. Trimming removed 11 bases from V and 0 bases from J; junction bases left unmatched: 9. Germline V CDR1 and CDR2: SGHAT, FQNNGV. CDR3 residues: CAVGGVPISYEQYF. The CDR3 nucleotides are TGTGCCGTCGGGGGGGTTCCTATCTCCTACGAGCAGTACTTC.

This chain uses TRBV18 with TRBJ2-7; 7 bases are shared with TRBD1. J lost 7 bases, V lost 0 bases, and 3 bases had no gene match. The CDR3 spans 13 residues. Germline V gene lookup returns CDR1 KGHSH and CDR2 LQKENI. The CDR3 DNA reads TGTGCCAGCTCACCACCCGCAGGGGGAGAGCAGTACTTC. Its protein is CASSPPAGGEQYF. Based on the CDR3 plus reference TRBV18 and TRBJ2-7, the full variable domain is NAGVMQNPRHLVRRRGQEARLRCSPMKGHSHVYWYRQLPEEGLKFMVYLQKENIIDESGMPKERFSAEFPKEGPSILRIQQVVRGDSAAYFCASSPPAGGEQYFGPGTRLTVT.

This clone was counted once. This rearrangement joins TRBV9 to TRBJ1-1; D is ambiguous. V was cut by 0 bases and J by 1 base, with 10 bases left in between. This CDR3 has 15 amino acids. Germline loops: CDR1 SGDLS, CDR2 YYNGEE. CDR3 amino acids: CASSVGGSANTEAFF. DNA for the CDR3: TGTGCCAGCAGCGTAGGTGGCAGTGCGAACACTGAAGCTTTCTTT.

The gene calls are TRBV7-9 and TRBJ1-1; D gene ambiguous. Germline-derived CDR1 and CDR2 are SEHNR and FQNEAQ (reference sequence). V was trimmed by 1 base and J by 0 bases, leaving 9 bases between them. The CDR3 length is 15 residues. In DNA, the CDR3 is TGTGCCAGCAGCTTAGGGGCCACCATGAACACTGAAGCTTTCTTT. Its protein is CASSLGATMNTEAFF.

The chain links TRBV18 to TRBJ1-1; the match to TRBD1 covers 7 bases. J was trimmed by 6 bases and V by 5 bases; bases with no gene match: 0. Per germline, CDR1 KGHSH and CDR2 LQKENI. This CDR3 has 11 residues. As DNA, the CDR3 is TGTGCCAGCTCAGGGACAGCTGAAGCTTTCTTT. The encoded protein is CASSGTAEAFF.

J is TRBJ1-1 and V is TRBV6-6; D perhaps matches TRBD1 (5 bases). CDR1 is MNHNY, CDR2 SVGAGI, per germline (reference sequence). This CDR3 contains 14 residues. Trimming removed 6 bases at V and 11 bases at J, with 22 bases between. CDR3 residues: CASRQRETTTVAFF. The CDR3 DNA reads as TGTGCCAGCAGACAAAGGGAAACGACGACAGTGGCTTTCTTT.

This rearrangement joins TRBV10-1 to TRBJ2-7; maybe TRBD1 (6 bases). The germline V and J ends were trimmed by 0 bases and 6 bases, with 12 bases remaining between them. Germline loops: CDR1 WNHNN, CDR2 SYGVQD (reference sequence). The CDR3 length is 14 residues. CDR3 nucleotides: TGCGCCAGCAGTGAGTCCGGACAGTCCGCCGAGCAGTACTTC. It yields the protein CASSESGQSAEQYF.

This chain joins TRBV6-6 and TRBJ1-2, with unresolved D. V shed 7 bases and J shed 2 bases, with 11 bases lying between them. CDR3 size: 13 residues. Germline CDR1 reads MNHNY; CDR2 reads SVGAGI (reference sequence). DNA of the CDR3: TGTGCCAGCAAGAGGGAGCTAAACTATGGCTACACCTTC. This translates into CASKRELNYGYTF.

V usage is TRBV13 and J usage is TRBJ1-1; D is unclear. Trimming cost V 5 bases and J 11 bases, with 18 bases left between them. Germline lookup yields CDR1 PRHDT and CDR2 FYEKMQ (reference sequence). The CDR3 sequence is 13 residues long. The CDR3 protein is CASSEGRGFRAFF. For the CDR3, the DNA is TGTGCCAGCAGCGAAGGGCGGGGTTTCAGGGCTTTCTTT.

V usage is TRBV7-8 and J usage is TRBJ1-5; unclear D gene. V lost 3 bases and J lost 3, with 9 bases in between. The CDR3 loop spans 14 amino acids. Germline assignment: CDR1 SGHVS and CDR2 FQNEAQ. The chain's CDR3 is CASSFGQTNQPQHF. Written as DNA, the CDR3 is TGTGCCAGCAGCTTTGGCCAGACCAATCAGCCCCAGCATTTT.